Detailed here is one T cell receptor beta chain. The antigen is unknown. This sample was taken from a study of T-cell memory formation after mild COVID-19. Study-level background: Clustering of TCRs was largely donor specific. Study-wide points: Contracting clones from day 15 to 85 had balanced CD4/CD8; later expanders favoured CD4+. The finding that pre-infection memory included some responding clones suggested that cross-reactive memory joined.

The 5'RACE method, run with constant-segment primers, produced TCR alpha and TCR beta cDNA libraries (carrying sample barcodes and UMIs). TCRdb processed the 5' RACE reads anew with MiXCR; each CDR3 protein has one entry. The sample records 150,000 or so distinct CDR3 sequences, roughly 31% being singletons. This CDR3 is 14 amino acids long. Germline-derived CDR1 and CDR2 are DFQATT and SNEGSKA (reference sequence). Deletions cut 3 bases from V and 2 bases from J, with 13 bases between. The sequenced sample consisted of PBMCs or a T cell subset sorted from them (not recorded which). The receptor comes from an adult woman who had mild COVID-19 (a few samples of this study predate the infection). Cell type and time point are not known. V is TRBV20-1 and J is TRBJ2-5; the D gene is possibly TRBD2 (5 bases). CDR3 amino acids: CSASQAGEQETQYF. CDR3 nucleotide sequence: TGCAGTGCTAGCCAAGCCGGGGAACAAGAGACCCAGTACTTC.